These 24 T cell receptor beta chains were all obtained from the same sample, sequenced in a study of cytomegalovirus exposure and HLA in healthy donors. With 60 Vbeta and 13 Jbeta primers, the PCR was carried out. Some clones are missing from TCRdb's copy, which holds only in-frame ones; the method was immunoSEQ multiplex PCR. The table records under 110,000 clones, around 85% of them present only once. The specimen sequenced was PBMCs. The receptor set was obtained from a man aged 30 to 39 in good health and CMV-seronegative.

V and J are TRBV6-6 and TRBJ2-7, with a possible D match to TRBD1 (5 bases). This CDR3 has 14 amino acids. Germline CDR1 MNHNY, CDR2 SVGAGI (reference sequence). Trimming cost V 0 bases and J 4 bases, with 10 bases left between them. CDR3 sequence reads: CASSYSQGVYEQYF. DNA of the CDR3: TGTGCCAGCAGTTACTCCCAGGGCGTATACGAGCAGTACTTC.

The chain joins TRBV7-6 to TRBJ2-7; 7 bases are shared with TRBD1. Unmatched junction bases numbered 10, after V lost 5 bases and J lost 3 bases. The length of the CDR3 is 15 residues. Germline assignment: CDR1 SGHVS and CDR2 FNYEAQ. CDR3 region: CASSPRQGGGYEQYF. The CDR3 nucleotides are TGTGCCAGCAGCCCGAGACAGGGCGGTGGCTACGAGCAGTACTTC.

The V call is TRBV19, the J call TRBJ2-2; 11 positions match TRBD2. The V gene end was trimmed by 5 bases and the J gene end by 1 base; junction bases not matched to a gene: 6. From germline, CDR1 is LNHDA and CDR2 SQIVND (reference sequence). CDR3 length: 17 amino acids. In DNA, the CDR3 is TGTGCCAGTAGTCATCTAGCGGGAGGTAGGAACACCGGGGAGCTGTTTTTT. Translating it yields CASSHLAGGRNTGELFF.

The rearrangement joins TRBV30 to TRBJ1-1; D call uncertain. V gave up 2 bases and J gave up 1 base, with 11 bases separating them. The V gene's germline CDR1 is GTSNPN and CDR2 SVGIG (reference sequence). The CDR3 consists of 14 residues. Here the CDR3 reads CAWSPLERNTEAFF. The CDR3 DNA sequence: TGTGCCTGGAGTCCCCTAGAACGGAACACTGAAGCTTTCTTT.

This clone has a single count. The CDR3 reads CAISVRTGELGEQFF. The CDR3 bases are TGTGCCATCAGTGTGCGGACAGGGGAATTAGGTGAGCAGTTCTTC. The V gene is TRBV10-3, the J gene TRBJ2-1, with 9 bases that match TRBD1. CDR1 and CDR2 from the germline V gene are ENHRY and SYGVKD. The V segment lost 4 bases and the J segment 9 bases; nucleotides outside the gene matches: 10. CDR3 length: 15 amino acids.

The chain uses TRBV4-3 and TRBJ2-7; D is uncertain. CDR3 length: 15 residues. Trimming took off 4 bases at V and 0 bases at J, with 13 bases between the two ends. In germline, CDR1 is LGHNA, CDR2 YSLEER. In DNA, the CDR3 is TGCGCCAGCAGCCTAATCGAGGATAACTCCTACGAGCAGTACTTC. Its protein is CASSLIEDNSYEQYF.

This CDR3 reads CSVDQKRSANYGYTF. CDR3 nucleotides: TGCAGCGTTGATCAGAAGCGGTCGGCTAACTATGGCTACACCTTC. The chain combines TRBV29-1 with TRBJ1-2; D is undetermined. The CDR3 totals 15 residues. The germline V gene encodes CDR1 SQVTM and CDR2 ANQGSEA. Trimming left V 3 bases short and J 0 bases short, with 14 bases between. Supplemented by reference TRBV29-1 and TRBJ1-2, the full variable domain reads SAVISQKPSRDICQRGTSLTIQCQVDSQVTMMFWYRQQPGQSLTLIATANQGSEATYESGFVIDKFPISRPNLTFSTLTVSNMSPEDSSIYLCSVDQKRSANYGYTFGSGTRLTVV.

This chain connects TRBV28 to TRBJ2-7; 8 positions match TRBD1. Germline loops: CDR1 MDHEN, CDR2 SYDVKM. Trimming removed 7 bases from V and 4 bases from J; junction bases left unmatched: 6. This CDR3 region has 13 residues. CDR3 sequence: CASMGRGLYEQYF. CDR3 DNA: TGTGCCAGCATGGGCAGGGGGCTATACGAGCAGTACTTC.

V is TRBV28 and J is TRBJ1-6; D call uncertain. Germline lookup yields CDR1 MDHEN and CDR2 SYDVKM. The CDR3 consists of 16 residues. V lost 1 base to trimming and J lost 1 base, with 8 bases between them. CDR3: CASSLSGGSYNSPLHF. The CDR3, as DNA: TGTGCCAGCAGTTTATCGGGTGGGTCCTATAATTCACCCCTCCACTTT.

The chain couples TRBV10-3 to TRBJ2-7, with a weak D call TRBD2 (6 bases). V gave up 6 bases and J gave up 2 bases, with 14 bases separating them. CDR3 length: 14 residues. The germline V gene encodes CDR1 ENHRY and CDR2 SYGVKD. The CDR3, as DNA: TGTGCCATCAGACAAGGAGGGAGTACCTACGAGCAGTACTTC. Translation: CAIRQGGSTYEQYF.

For the CDR3, the DNA is TGTGCCAGCAGTTACAGTACGGGGGCCGGGGAGCTGTTTTTT. Its translation: CASSYSTGAGELFF. The chain uses TRBV6-5 and TRBJ2-2, with a possible D match to TRBD2 (6 bases). The germline V and J ends were trimmed by 2 bases and 6 bases, with 10 bases remaining between them. CDR3 length equals 14 residues. Germline V gene data show CDR1 as MNHEY and CDR2 as SVGAGI.

There are a few counts of this clone. The chain carries TRBV6-1 and TRBJ2-3; 8 bases map to TRBD1. Germline V gives CDR1 MNHNS, CDR2 SASEGT. Trimming cost V 6 bases and J 2 bases; bases outside gene matches: 7. The CDR3 is made up of 15 amino acids. The CDR3 region is CASSAGTGYTDTQYF. The CDR3 DNA reads TGTGCCAGCAGCGCCGGGACAGGATACACAGATACGCAGTATTTT.

The V gene is TRBV5-1, the J gene TRBJ2-3, with D perhaps matching TRBD2 (5 bases). Germline V gives CDR1 SGHRS, CDR2 YFSETQ. This CDR3 comprises 15 residues. V lost 2 bases and J lost 3, with 13 bases in between. CDR3 bases: TGCGCCAGCAGCTTAGACTCGACTATTACAGATACGCAGTATTTT. It encodes CASSLDSTITDTQYF.

This sequence joins TRBV7-6 and TRBJ2-7; D not resolved. Germline V gives CDR1 SGHVS, CDR2 FNYEAQ. V was pared by 5 bases and J by 3 bases, with 11 bases between. This CDR3 has 13 amino acids. CDR3 nucleotide sequence: TGTGCCAGCAGCACCCGAGTCGGCTACGAGCAGTACTTC. Translation: CASSTRVGYEQYF.

The chain has TRBV30 and TRBJ2-3; possibly TRBD1 for D (6 bases). CDR1 is GTSNPN, CDR2 SVGIG, per germline (reference sequence). CDR3 length equals 15 residues. V lost 6 bases to trimming and J lost 3 bases, with 19 bases between them. CDR3 sequence: CACRPPDSATDTQYF. CDR3 DNA sequence: TGTGCCTGCCGCCCCCCGGACAGTGCGACAGATACGCAGTATTTT.

The chain joins TRBV5-6 to TRBJ1-2; a weak D match, TRBD1 (5 bases). Germline CDR1 and CDR2: SGHDT and YYEEEE. Trimming stripped 3 bases from V and 6 bases from J, with 15 bases between. This CDR3 is built from 14 residues. CDR3 sequence: CASSSTIGADGYTF. CDR3 DNA sequence: TGTGCCAGCAGCTCAACCATAGGGGCGGATGGCTACACCTTC.

This chain's CDR3 is CASSQVAGGTEAFF. The CDR3 DNA follows: TGTGCCAGCAGCCAAGTGGCAGGGGGCACTGAAGCTTTCTTT. The genes are TRBV14 and TRBJ1-1; 7 bases line up with TRBD1. Germline V CDR1 and CDR2: SGHDN, FVKESK. The CDR3 has 14 residues. J lost 4 bases, V lost 1 base, and 3 bases had no gene match.

V is TRBV5-6 and J is TRBJ1-2; D uncertain. CDR3 length: 13 residues. Trimming left V 0 bases short and J 7 bases short, with 10 bases between. Germline V gene data show CDR1 as SGHDT and CDR2 as YYEEEE. The CDR3 loop is CASSLAVSRGYTF. In DNA, the CDR3 is TGTGCCAGCAGCTTGGCTGTTTCGCGTGGCTACACCTTC.

The V gene is TRBV4-3, the J gene TRBJ2-3, with a weak D call TRBD2 (5 bases). V lost 0 bases, J lost 8 bases, and 6 bases lay in between. Germline-derived CDR1 and CDR2 are LGHNA and YSLEER. CDR3 size: 12 residues. CDR3 nucleotides: TGCGCCAGCAGCCAAGATCGGGGTACGCAGTATTTT. Its translation is CASSQDRGTQYF.

This clone has a single count. V gene TRBV12-2 combines with J gene TRBJ2-7; the DNA was not compared with TRBD1, the D call given in the table. TRBV12-2 is deemed a pseudogene. The CDR3 contains 18 residues. CDR3 nucleotide sequence: TGTGCAAGTCGCTTAAGGGGACAGGGCGGACCGGGCTCCTACGAGCAGTACTTC. This sequence encodes CASRLRGQGGPGSYEQYF.

The rearrangement links TRBV7-9 to TRBJ2-2; D remains unclear. The CDR3 has 13 amino acids. V was shortened by 6 bases and J by 7 bases, with 12 bases between the two germline ends. The germline gives CDR1 SEHNR, CDR2 FQNEAQ (reference sequence). The CDR3 DNA is TGTGCCAGCAGTCTACCTCGTTTCGGGGAGCTGTTTTTT. Translated: CASSLPRFGELFF.

V and J are TRBV11-3 and TRBJ1-1; no definite D call. This CDR3 is 13 amino acids long. Germline V gene lookup returns CDR1 SGHNT and CDR2 YENEEA. V shed 3 bases and J shed 6 bases, with 11 bases lying between them. CDR3 protein: CASSFTGSPEAFF. Written as DNA, the CDR3 is TGTGCCAGCAGCTTTACGGGGTCACCTGAAGCTTTCTTT.

The chain carries TRBV6-1 and TRBJ1-2; D gene uncertain. The ends were cut back, 0 bases at V and 8 bases at J, with 16 bases in the middle. The CDR3 length is 15 residues. Germline V gene lookup returns CDR1 MNHNS and CDR2 SASEGT. CDR3 coding DNA: TGTGCCAGCAGTGAAGCGGCGACATCGGCTGAGGGCTACACCTTC. Protein product: CASSEAATSAEGYTF.

The rearrangement uses TRBV7-2 and TRBJ1-5; D possibly corresponds to TRBD1 (5 bases). V shed 2 bases and J shed 7 bases, with 6 bases lying between them. This CDR3 is built from 12 residues. Germline loops: CDR1 SGHTA, CDR2 FQGNSA. The CDR3 DNA reads as TGTGCCAGCAGCTTACAGGGACAGCCCCAGCATTTT. Its protein product is CASSLQGQPQHF.